The present TCR beta chain was sequenced within a study of cytomegalovirus exposure and HLA in healthy donors. The CDR3 spans 13 residues. Germline V gene lookup returns CDR1 SGDLS and CDR2 YYNGEE. The V gene lost 4 bases and the J gene lost 2 bases, with 10 bases spanning the gap. Both 60 Vbeta primers and 13 Jbeta primers went into the PCR. TCRdb's table, derived via immunoSEQ multiplex PCR, lists solely in-frame clones and lacks some. There are tens of thousands of clones in the sample; about three quarters occur only once, and about 2.7% lies in the top ten. Sequenced material: PBMCs. The clonotype comes from a male donor in good health and CMV-seropositive. The chain links TRBV9 to TRBJ2-7; D uncertain. The CDR3, as DNA: TGTGCCAGCAGCCGAGAACCCCCCTACGAGCAGTACTTC. It specifies CASSREPPYEQYF.